A selection of T cell receptor beta chains follows, all from one sample in a study of PD-L1 blockade in urothelial cancer. Profiled with immunoSEQ multiplex PCR; TCRdb holds only in-frame clones, not every one. The repertoire holds just over 50,000 clones, roughly four fifths seen once, with roughly 4% in the top ten. The specimen was PBMCs, collected around atezolizumab (anti-PD-L1) treatment. The receptor source for this set is a man aged 65-85 years with urothelial cancer. Each CDR3 is given with its conserved first and last residue. The D gene is left open where the match is weak. Not every row has a clone size; where given, it reads once, few, many or a size class.

clone size | D gene | J gene | V gene | CDR3 DNA | CDR3 protein
. | TRBD1 | TRBJ1-1 | TRBV11-2 | TGTGCCAGCAGCTTAGATGCAGGGGGGAACGCTGAAGCTTTCTTT | CASSLDAGGNAEAFF
. | . | TRBJ1-2 | TRBV4-1 | TGCGCCAGCAGCCAAGCTGGACAGCCCTATGGCTACACCTTC | CASSQAGQPYGYTF
. | . | TRBJ1-5 | TRBV2 | TGTGCCAGCAGTTTAGTAGAGGATGGTCAGCCCCAGCATTTT | CASSLVEDGQPQHF
. | . | TRBJ1-2 | TRBV9 | TGTGCCAGCAGCGTAGGACAGGATGCATCCGGCTACACCTTC | CASSVGQDASGYTF
. | . | TRBJ2-1 | TRBV28 | TGTGCCAGCAGTTCCGGGACTCCGACACAGTTCTTC | CASSSGTPTQFF
few | . | TRBJ1-2 | TRBV5-4 | TGTGCCAGCAGCTTACCCCAGGGGCATGGCTACACCTTC | CASSLPQGHGYTF
few | . | TRBJ2-4 | TRBV4-1 | TGCGCCAGCAGCCAAGATTCGCGCCCAGGTCGGGGAAACATTCAGTACTTC | CASSQDSRPGRGNIQYF
medium-sized | TRBD2 | TRBJ2-3 | TRBV5-1 | TGCGCCAGCAGCTTGGCGGCTAGCGGGACCCTGCAGGATACGCAGTATTTT | CASSLAASGTLQDTQYF
. | TRBD2 | TRBJ2-1 | TRBV30 | TGTGCCTGGAGCGGGACTAGCGGGAGGGCGGTGTTCTTC | CAWSGTSGRAVFF
. | . | TRBJ2-7 | TRBV19 | TGTGCCAGTAGTATAGCCGACTCTTCCTTCGAGCAGTACTTC | CASSIADSSFEQYF
. | TRBD1 | TRBJ1-6 | TRBV5-1 | TGCGCCAGCAGCCCAGGGACAGATAATTCACCCCTCCACTTT | CASSPGTDNSPLHF
few | . | TRBJ1-5 | TRBV10-3 | TGTGCCATCAGTGAGAGCCTCTCGAATCAGCCCCAGCATTTT | CAISESLSNQPQHF
. | . | TRBJ2-3 | TRBV7-9 | TGTGCCAGCAGCCATGCCTCTGGAGGGCACACAGATACGCAGTATTTT | CASSHASGGHTDTQYF
few | TRBD2 | TRBJ2-7 | TRBV9 | TGTGCCAGCAGCCCCCGAGGTAGCGGGGGGGCGAAGCAGTACTTC | CASSPRGSGGAKQYF
. | . | TRBJ2-1 | TRBV12-5 | TGTGCTAGTGGTGAAACTACTCCGGGTGAGCAGTTCTTC | CASGETTPGEQFF
. | . | TRBJ1-4 | TRBV4-1 | TGCGCCAGCAGCCAATCCGCCGAGACTTTCACAACTAATGAAAAACTGTTTTTT | CASSQSAETFTTNEKLFF
. | . | TRBJ2-2 | TRBV9 | TGTGCCAGCAGCGCGACTGTCAACACCGGGGAGCTGTTTTTT | CASSATVNTGELFF